The rows below give T cell receptor beta chains drawn from one sample of a study of T cell repertoires in cytomegalovirus infection. Via MiXCR, TCRdb re-called the reads, giving one row per CDR3 protein. Here the sample spans about 920,000 distinct CDR3 sequences, around 32% being singletons. Antigen specificity for these receptors is unknown. Material: cultured CD8+ T cells from PBMCs, obtained from culture after CMV antigen stimulation. The receptors here all came from a human donor in good health (CMV status not recorded). Some clones in this sample may be carry-over from other donors' samples. The CDR3 runs from the conserved cysteine through the conserved F or W. The D gene is left open where the match is weak. Some rows have no size entry. The others give once, few or many, or a class for an expanded clone.

TRBV12-5	.	once	TRBJ1-6	15	TGTGCTAGTGGTTTCAAGGGACGGTATAATTCACCCCTCCACTTT	CASGFKGRYNSPLHF
TRBV7-7	.	few	TRBJ1-2	13	TGTGCCAGCAGCTTATTTGGGGTGGATGGCTACACCTTC	CASSLFGVDGYTF
TRBV11-3	.	few	TRBJ2-2	13	TGTGCCAGCAGCGTCATCCCCACCGGGGAGCTGTTTTTT	CASSVIPTGELFF
TRBV7-9	TRBD1	many	TRBJ2-5	12	TGTGCCAGCAGCTTACGAACAGGGGGCGCATACTTC	CASSLRTGGAYF
TRBV2	.	.	TRBJ2-2	17	TGTGCCAGCAGTGAAGGAGTTGCGGGGAGTAACACCGGGGAGCTGTTTTTT	CASSEGVAGSNTGELFF
TRBV6-5	.	.	TRBJ1-2	14	TGTGCCAGCAGTTACTCGCACGGGGGCTATGGCTACACCTTC	CASSYSHGGYGYTF
TRBV7-8	.	many	TRBJ2-7	16	TGTGCCAGCAGCTTAGCGGTGCGGGGCCCGAACTACGAGCAGTACTTC	CASSLAVRGPNYEQYF
TRBV5-4	.	few	TRBJ2-2	15	TGTGCCAGCAGCTTGGCGGGGTCCCCCACCGGGGAGCTGTTTTTT	CASSLAGSPTGELFF
TRBV6-1	TRBD1	.	TRBJ2-5	14	TGTGCCAGCCATCTTAGAGGGACAGAAGAGACCCAGTACTTC	CASHLRGTEETQYF
TRBV27	.	few	TRBJ2-3	12	TGTGCCAGCATCTCCGGCACAGATACGCAGTATTTT	CASISGTDTQYF
TRBV12-5	.	few	TRBJ1-2	16	TGTGCTAGTGGTTTCTCTTACCCTCGGGCTAACTATGGCTACACCTTC	CASGFSYPRANYGYTF
TRBV19	.	few	TRBJ1-5	16	TGTGCCAGTAGTATTTACCCAGGGCTGATCAATCAGCCCCAGCATTTT	CASSIYPGLINQPQHF
TRBV2	TRBD1	.	TRBJ1-2	14	TGTGCCAGCCATGACCAGGGGGCTGGCTATGGCTACACCTTC	CASHDQGAGYGYTF
TRBV14	TRBD2	few	TRBJ2-3	17	TGTGCCAGCAGCCGTGGGACTAGCGGGGGAACCACAGATACGCAGTATTTT	CASSRGTSGGTTDTQYF
TRBV6-4	.	few	TRBJ2-2	17	TGTGCCAGCAGTGACTCTGCCTACAGGGAAGATACCGGGGAGCTGTTTTTT	CASSDSAYREDTGELFF
TRBV27	.	many	TRBJ1-6	12	TGTGCCACCCACACCCCGGGTTCACCCCTCCACTTT	CATHTPGSPLHF
TRBV27	.	few	TRBJ2-2	15	TGTGCCAGCAGTCCTTGGTCTGTGATTACCGGGGAGCTGTTTTTT	CASSPWSVITGELFF
TRBV6-6	TRBD1	.	TRBJ2-2	16	TGTGCCAGCAGCTTGACAGGGGTCCTAAACACCGGGGAGCTGTTTTTT	CASSLTGVLNTGELFF
TRBV7-9	.	few	TRBJ2-1	12	TGTGCCAGCAGCTTAGTAGAGTCTGAGCAGTTCTTC	CASSLVESEQFF
TRBV12-3/TRBV12-4	TRBD2	few	TRBJ2-1	16	TGTGCCAGCAGTTCCGCGGGGGGACCCCCTACCAATGAGCAGTTCTTC	CASSSAGGPPTNEQFF
TRBV4-1	TRBD2	.	TRBJ2-7	16	TGCGCCAGCAGCCAAGATCTCCTAGCGGGGGCGTTCGAGCAGTACTTC	CASSQDLLAGAFEQYF
TRBV28	.	.	TRBJ1-5	15	TGTGCCAGCAGTTTATATCGAGGGTACAATCAGCCCCGACATTTT	CASSLYRGYNQPRHF
TRBV12-3/TRBV12-4	TRBD2	many	TRBJ2-2	16	TGTGCCAGCAGCCTCTCGGGGGGGCCGGACACCGGGGAGCTGTTTTTT	CASSLSGGPDTGELFF
TRBV4-3	TRBD2	few	TRBJ2-2	15	TGCGCCAGCAGCCAAAGACTAGCGGTCACCGGGGAGCTGTTTTTT	CASSQRLAVTGELFF
TRBV7-9	.	few	TRBJ1-2	12	TGTGCCAGCAGCTTAGTGGGAGGGATCTACACCTTC	CASSLVGGIYTF
TRBV19	.	.	TRBJ2-2	17	TGTGCCAGTAGTATAGGTCCGGTACTAGCGAACACCGGGGAGCTGTTTTTT	CASSIGPVLANTGELFF
TRBV27	.	.	TRBJ2-4	17	TGTGCCAGCAGTTACCATCAACAGGTTGTAGCCAAAAACATTCAGTACTTC	CASSYHQQVVAKNIQYF
TRBV7-9	.	few	TRBJ2-7	13	TGTGCCAGCAGCCCATCAGGACAGAACGAGCAGTACTTC	CASSPSGQNEQYF
TRBV7-9	TRBD1	few	TRBJ1-1	16	TGTGCCAGCAGCATCCGGGACAGCAGCCCGAACACTGAAGCTTTCTTT	CASSIRDSSPNTEAFF
TRBV27	.	.	TRBJ2-6	15	TGTGTCAGCAGTGCCAAGTCTTCTGGGGCCAACGTCCTGACTTTC	CVSSAKSSGANVLTF
TRBV28	.	few	TRBJ1-3	16	TGTGCCAGCAGTTTAGATATTGGTTCCTCTGGAAACACCATATATTTT	CASSLDIGSSGNTIYF
TRBV6-1	.	.	TRBJ2-3	15	TGTGCCAGCGGAAGCGGCGGGACGAGCACAGATACGCAGTATTTT	CASGSGGTSTDTQYF
TRBV6-5	.	once	TRBJ2-5	15	TGTGCCAGCAGTTTTGCCGGGACGGCTCAAGAGACCCAGTACTTC	CASSFAGTAQETQYF
TRBV29-1	.	once	TRBJ2-3	13	TGCAGCGTTGAAGCCCCGGACGAGAATACGCAGTATTTT	CSVEAPDENTQYF
TRBV12-5	.	.	TRBJ2-3	16	TGTGCTAGTGGTTTGCCCTCCCAGTGGGCGGCAGATACGCAGTATTTT	CASGLPSQWAADTQYF
TRBV10-3	.	few	TRBJ2-3	15	TGTGCCATCAGGATCCGGGACGGCAGCACAGATACGCAGTATTTT	CAIRIRDGSTDTQYF
TRBV4-1	TRBD1	few	TRBJ2-2	18	TGCGCCAGCAGCCAAGAGTTCAGGACAGGGATGAGGACCGGGGAGCTGTTTTTT	CASSQEFRTGMRTGELFF
TRBV12-3/TRBV12-4	.	few	TRBJ1-1	14	TGTGCCAGCAGGGTCGACAGAGGCGGCACTGAAGCTTTCTTT	CASRVDRGGTEAFF
TRBV5-5	.	.	TRBJ1-1	14	TGTGCCAGCAGCCCATGGGACGGGGGCTACGAAGCTTTCTTT	CASSPWDGGYEAFF
TRBV27	.	few	TRBJ2-2	13	TGTGCCATCCGGCAGGGGTCGGGTGGGGAGCTGTTTTTT	CAIRQGSGGELFF
TRBV5-1	.	few	TRBJ2-7	15	TGCGCCAGCAGGCTTCTGACAGGCCAGCTCCACGAGCAGTACTTC	CASRLLTGQLHEQYF
TRBV11-2	.	.	TRBJ1-1	13	TGTGCCAGCAGCCAATCGATGGAGATTGAAGCTTTCTTT	CASSQSMEIEAFF
TRBV4-1	.	.	TRBJ1-1	13	TGCGCCAGCACCCCACGGTTGAATACTGAAGCTTTCTTT	CASTPRLNTEAFF
TRBV27	.	.	TRBJ1-1	16	TGTGCCAGCAAAGGGGTGAAAGGGGCGGGGGACACTGAAGCTTTCTTT	CASKGVKGAGDTEAFF
TRBV7-9	.	once	TRBJ1-2	13	TGTGCCAGCAGCTTAGTTTCGGGGAAGGGCTACACCTTC	CASSLVSGKGYTF
TRBV20-1	TRBD1	few	TRBJ2-1	16	TGCAGTGCTAATAGGCCGGGACAGGGGGCCTACAATGAGCAGTTCTTC	CSANRPGQGAYNEQFF
TRBV7-8	.	many	TRBJ1-3	17	TGTGCCAGCAGCGCTACAGGGTCCATCTGGTCTGGAAACACCATATATTTT	CASSATGSIWSGNTIYF
TRBV5-4	TRBD1	.	TRBJ1-3	19	TGTGTCAGCAGCAACACCGGGACAGGGGCCTCCATCTCTGGAAACACCATATATTTT	CVSSNTGTGASISGNTIYF
TRBV6-5	TRBD1	few	TRBJ1-5	14	TGTGCCAGCAGTCGGGACAGGGGGGAGCAGCCCCAGCATTTT	CASSRDRGEQPQHF
TRBV7-2	.	.	TRBJ1-4	14	TGTGCCAGCACTGGGACGGGGGGAAACGAAAAACTGTTTTTT	CASTGTGGNEKLFF